A single sample is the source of the 4 T cell receptor beta chains below, sequenced in a study of blood T cell repertoires in COVID-19 (dated by TCRdb to about 2020). Library generation was performed with the immunoSEQ multiplex PCR assay. TCRdb mirrors the immuneACCESS table, restricted to in-frame sequences. Some clones are absent from its copies; in checked studies, under half trace to an unresolved V gene, and the reason for the others is unknown. For this sample the table gives around 140,000 clones, of which more than 60% were detected only once. The ten largest make up roughly 9% of the sample. Specimen: peripheral blood. The source is a woman in her fifties or sixties with active or convalescent COVID-19.

The CDR3 nucleotides are TGCGCCAGCAGCATTGGTACAGCTAACTATGGCTACACCTTC. This encodes CASSIGTANYGYTF. The rearrangement uses TRBV5-1 and TRBJ1-2; D gene uncertain. Germline-derived CDR1 and CDR2 are SGHRS and YFSETQ. The CDR3 is made up of 14 amino acids. Trimming took off 4 bases at V and 0 bases at J, with 10 bases between the two ends.

The chain carries TRBV6-1 and TRBJ1-1; D unresolved. This CDR3 is 14 amino acids long. Germline CDR1 is MNHNS and CDR2 is SASEGT. V dropped 1 base and J dropped 6 bases, with 12 bases sitting between them. The DNA for the CDR3 is TGTGCCAGCAGTGAAGTAGGAGGAACCGCTGAAGCTTTCTTT. Encoded protein: CASSEVGGTAEAFF.

This chain connects TRBV30 to TRBJ2-3; 10 positions agree with TRBD1. This CDR3 region has 16 residues. The germline V gene has CDR1 GTSNPN and CDR2 SVGIG (reference sequence). J gave up 3 bases and V 3 bases, and 9 bases lay outside the gene matches. The CDR3 bases are TGTGCCTGGAGCGCGAGGGACAGGGGTTCGACAGATACGCAGTATTTT. Residues: CAWSARDRGSTDTQYF.

This chain uses TRBV5-1 with TRBJ2-7, with D perhaps matching TRBD1 (6 bases). Trimming removed 3 bases at V and 1 base at J, with 14 bases between. This CDR3 contains 15 residues. Germline lookup yields CDR1 SGHRS and CDR2 YFSETQ. The CDR3 sequence: CASSSKQGLSYEQYF. In DNA, the CDR3 is TGCGCCAGCAGCTCAAAACAGGGCCTGTCCTACGAGCAGTACTTC.